This T cell receptor beta chain was profiled in a study of blood T cell repertoires in COVID-19 (dated by TCRdb to about 2020). For context, the study as a whole: The collaborator samples originated in the United States, Italy and Spain and spanned the acute and convalescent phases of COVID-19. The prospective study material was composed of cDNA or gDNA derived from T cells, B-cell-depleted T cells, or PBMCs. Deeply sampled blood TCRbeta repertoires from subjects exposed to, actively infected with, or recovered from COVID-19 were included in the dataset. The repertoires were released in a freely available public database meant as a resource for research on the immune response to SARS-CoV-2. Samples came from the ongoing ImmuneRACE study (first 160 participants) plus 1,254 subjects from 6 global collaborators. The sample metadata nearly always contained a de-identified subject ID, COVID-19 status, age in years and sex. Where available, HLA class I and class II types were taken from metadata supplied by the sample provider and were not determined by assay-based typing. Results the study describes overall, beyond this receptor: The amount of clinical and demographic metadata varied by source and participant and was provided uncurated.

About this clone itself: The antigen it recognizes is unknown. Base qualities are missing; no much larger clone stands one base away.

Whole blood was collected in K2EDTA tubes by collaborating institutions according to the institutions' own protocols. For TCRbeta analysis, collaborators shipped samples in one of three forms: frozen whole blood, isolated PBMCs, or DNA extracted from either of those sample types. Counted from cysteine to phenylalanine, this CDR3 has 16 amino acids. Only the CDR3 DNA is retained, 48 bases long and in frame from the first base. A distance of 8 bases separates the germline ends of V and J, which lose 2 bases and 0 bases respectively. Reading the germline V gene (reference sequence) gives CDR1 MNHNY and CDR2 SVGAGI. The immunoSEQ Assay, a bias-controlled multiplex PCR, was used to amplify TCRbeta CDR3 regions from genomic DNA. Turning to the authors' computational methods: The number of nucleated cells in each sample was estimated from the amplification of reference gene primers within the assay. To quantify the absolute abundance of each unique TCRbeta CDR3 rearrangement, sequence reads were collapsed and filtered. For each sample, productive Simpson clonality was calculated as the square root of Simpson's diversity index across productive rearrangements. This is the immuneACCESS table as TCRdb keeps it, with only in-frame sequences that have V and J called. A part of the clones is gone; compared with another copy, unresolved V genes explain less than half, and the rest is unexplained. The V and J calls and clone size were taken over from that table, and D and trimming were inferred from the DNA. The sample data list 150,000 to 190,000 clones, and about nine tenths of these were observed just once. Of the sample, 2% to 3% falls within the top ten clones.

The TCR comes from a woman aged 70-85 years with acute or convalescent COVID-19. The rearrangement combines TRBV6-6 with TRBJ2-6; a weak D assignment points to TRBD2 (5 bases agree). The source material was peripheral blood. The CDR3 protein: CASSYGLHSGANVLTF. The base sequence is TGTGCCAGCAGTTACGGACTCCACTCTGGGGCCAACGTCCTGACTTTC.